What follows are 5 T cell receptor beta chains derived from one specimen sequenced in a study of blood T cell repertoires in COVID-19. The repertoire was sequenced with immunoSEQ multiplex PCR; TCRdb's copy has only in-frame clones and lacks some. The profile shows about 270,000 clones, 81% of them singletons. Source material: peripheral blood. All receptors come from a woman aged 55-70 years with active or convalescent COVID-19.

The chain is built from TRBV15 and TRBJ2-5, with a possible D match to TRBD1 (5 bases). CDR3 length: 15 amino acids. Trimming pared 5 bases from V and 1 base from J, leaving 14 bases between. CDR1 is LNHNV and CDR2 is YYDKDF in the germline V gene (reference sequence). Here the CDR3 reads CATSGARGSQETQYF. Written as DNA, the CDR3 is TGTGCCACCAGCGGGGCGCGCGGTAGCCAAGAGACCCAGTACTTC.

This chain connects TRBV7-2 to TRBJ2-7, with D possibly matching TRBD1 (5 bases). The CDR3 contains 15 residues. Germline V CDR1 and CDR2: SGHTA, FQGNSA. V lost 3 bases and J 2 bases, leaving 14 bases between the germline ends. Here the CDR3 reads CASSFPRADAYEQYF. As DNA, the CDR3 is TGTGCCAGCAGCTTTCCCAGGGCCGACGCCTACGAGCAGTACTTC.

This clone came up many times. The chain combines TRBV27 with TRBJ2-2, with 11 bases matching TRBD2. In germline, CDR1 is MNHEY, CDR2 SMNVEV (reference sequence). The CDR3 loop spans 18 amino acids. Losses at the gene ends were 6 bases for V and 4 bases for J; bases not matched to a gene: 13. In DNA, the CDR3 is TGTGCCAGCAGCCGAGGTCTAGCGGGGGGCTCGGGCACCGGGGAGCTGTTTTTT. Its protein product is CASSRGLAGGSGTGELFF.

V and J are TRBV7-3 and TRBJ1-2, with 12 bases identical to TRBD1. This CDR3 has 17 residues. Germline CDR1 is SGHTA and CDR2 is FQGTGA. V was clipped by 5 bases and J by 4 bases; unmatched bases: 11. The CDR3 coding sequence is TGTGCCAGCAGCCCGGACGGGGACAGGGGGCCGCCCTATGGCTACACCTTC. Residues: CASSPDGDRGPPYGYTF. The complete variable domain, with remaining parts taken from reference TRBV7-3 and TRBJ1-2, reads GAGVSQTPSNKVTEKGKYVELRCDPISGHTALYWYRQSLGQGPEFLIYFQGTGAADDSGLPNDRFFAVRPEGSVSTLKIQRTERGDSAVYLCASSPDGDRGPPYGYTFGSGTRLTVV.

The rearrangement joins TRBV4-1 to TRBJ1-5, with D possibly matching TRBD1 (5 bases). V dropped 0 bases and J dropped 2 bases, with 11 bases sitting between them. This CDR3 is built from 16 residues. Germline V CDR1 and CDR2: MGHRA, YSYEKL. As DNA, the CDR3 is TGCGCCAGCAGCCAAGATAGGGGATCGGGCAATCAGCCCCAGCATTTT. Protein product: CASSQDRGSGNQPQHF.